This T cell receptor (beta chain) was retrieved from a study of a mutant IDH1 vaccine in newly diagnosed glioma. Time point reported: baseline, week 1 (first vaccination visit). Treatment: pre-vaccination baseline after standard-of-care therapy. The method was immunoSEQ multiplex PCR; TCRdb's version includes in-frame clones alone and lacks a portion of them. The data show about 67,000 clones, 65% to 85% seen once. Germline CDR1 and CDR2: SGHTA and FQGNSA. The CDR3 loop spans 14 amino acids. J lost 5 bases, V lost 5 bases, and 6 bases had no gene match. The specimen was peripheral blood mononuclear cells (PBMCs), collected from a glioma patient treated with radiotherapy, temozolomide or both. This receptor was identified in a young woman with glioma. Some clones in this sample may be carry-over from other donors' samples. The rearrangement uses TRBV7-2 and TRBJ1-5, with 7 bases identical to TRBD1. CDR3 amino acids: CASSQGQRYQPQHF. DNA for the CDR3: TGTGCCAGCAGCCAGGGACAGCGCTATCAGCCCCAGCATTTT.